Shown below are 9 T cell receptor beta chains from a single sample sequenced in a study of a mutant IDH1 vaccine in newly diagnosed glioma. Stated time point: baseline, week 1 (first vaccination visit). Treatment reported: pre-vaccination baseline after standard-of-care therapy. The data were produced by immunoSEQ multiplex PCR, yet TCRdb's version contains in-frame clones alone and is incomplete. Of 15,000 to 20,000 clones in the sample, nearly 97% were seen once. Sequenced material: peripheral blood mononuclear cells (PBMCs), taken from a glioma patient treated with radiotherapy, temozolomide or both. The receptors shown here come from a woman between 18 and 29 years old with glioma. Some clones in this sample may be carry-over from other donors' samples.

The gene calls are TRBV4-1 and TRBJ2-1; D possibly corresponds to TRBD2 (6 bases). Germline-derived CDR1 and CDR2 are MGHRA and YSYEKL. CDR3 length: 17 residues. The ends were cut back, 4 bases at V and 0 bases at J, with 16 bases in the middle. The DNA for the CDR3 is TGCGCCAGCAGCCTTCCCAGGCGGGGCAGCTCCTACAATGAGCAGTTCTTC. It codes for CASSLPRRGSSYNEQFF.

The chain carries TRBV7-2 and TRBJ1-1; 11 nucleotides match TRBD1. The CDR3 loop spans 16 amino acids. Germline V lookup: CDR1 SGHTA, CDR2 FQGNSA. J gave up 1 base and V 5 bases, and 6 bases lay outside the gene matches. CDR3 nucleotide sequence: TGTGCCAGCAGCATGGGACAGGGGGTTCAGAACACTGAAGCTTTCTTT. Amino acid sequence: CASSMGQGVQNTEAFF.

This chain joins TRBV27 and TRBJ1-1, with TRBD1 as a possible D gene (6 bases). Looked up from germline, CDR1 is MNHEY and CDR2 is SMNVEV (reference sequence). Trimming removed 1 base from V and 4 bases from J, with 16 bases in between. The CDR3 extends over 16 amino acids. In nucleotides, the CDR3 is TGTGCCAGCAGTTTATACTTTCCGGGGGCGGGCACTGAAGCTTTCTTT. Residues: CASSLYFPGAGTEAFF.

This clone was seen a single time. The V gene is TRBV18, the J gene TRBJ1-1, with D perhaps TRBD1 (6 bases). Between the trimmed V and J ends, which lost 2 bases and 1 base, there was a span of 11 bases. The CDR3 is 15 residues long. Germline CDR1 is KGHSH and CDR2 is LQKENI. The CDR3 nucleotides are TGTGCCAGCTCACCATACTCCAGGGGGAACACTGAAGCTTTCTTT. This translates into CASSPYSRGNTEAFF.

The chain is built from TRBV5-1 and TRBJ1-1; 7 nucleotides align to TRBD1. CDR3 length: 12 residues. V lost 9 bases and J lost 4; bases outside the gene matches: 6. Per the germline V gene, CDR1 is SGHRS and CDR2 is YFSETQ. This CDR3 reads CATRGQTTEAFF. For the CDR3, the DNA is TGCGCCACACGGGGACAGACCACTGAAGCTTTCTTT.

V and J are TRBV9 and TRBJ2-7; 13 bases align to TRBD2. Germline CDR1 reads SGDLS; CDR2 reads YYNGEE. V shed 3 bases and J 6 bases; nucleotides not matched to a gene: 6. This CDR3 comprises 15 residues. CDR3 loop: CASSAGLAGAGEQYF. CDR3 coding DNA: TGTGCCAGCAGCGCCGGACTAGCGGGAGCAGGCGAGCAGTACTTC.

V and J are TRBV28 and TRBJ1-2; a weak D match, TRBD1 (5 bases). Germline values: CDR1 MDHEN, CDR2 SYDVKM. The V end was cut by 6 bases, the J end by 8 bases, with 13 bases between. This CDR3 region has 12 residues. In DNA, the CDR3 is TGTGCCAGCAGGGGGGGATTGGGGGGCTACACCTTC. Protein: CASRGGLGGYTF.

V is TRBV11-3 and J is TRBJ1-2; 7 bases line up with TRBD1. This CDR3 region has 15 residues. The V segment lost 5 bases and the J segment 0 bases; nucleotides outside the gene matches: 6. CDR1 is SGHNT and CDR2 is YENEEA in the germline V gene. Here the CDR3 reads CASSPGTVPNYGYTF. Written as DNA, the CDR3 is TGTGCCAGCAGCCCGGGGACAGTTCCTAACTATGGCTACACCTTC.

The chain couples TRBV4-1 to TRBJ2-3; no definite D call. V lost 2 bases and J 0 bases, leaving 18 bases between the germline ends. The CDR3 sequence is 18 residues long. The V gene's germline CDR1 is MGHRA and CDR2 YSYEKL. CDR3 in amino acids: CASSQFLLGLTSTDTQYF. In DNA form, the CDR3 reads TGCGCCAGCAGCCAATTCCTCCTGGGCCTCACAAGCACAGATACGCAGTATTTT.